This is a list of T cell receptor beta chains from one sample in a study of cytomegalovirus exposure and HLA in healthy donors. TCRdb's table, derived via immunoSEQ multiplex PCR, lists solely in-frame clones and lacks some. The table includes some 150,000 clones, 79% detected once. Sequences were obtained from PBMCs. The receptor source for this set is a man aged 35-49 years in good health and CMV-seronegative. CDR3s include the opening cysteine and the closing phenylalanine or tryptophan. Each record gives: J gene, clone size, V gene, D gene, CDR3 DNA, CDR3 protein. The D gene is left open where the match is weak. Clone size, where shown, is once, few, many, or a class for clones that have expanded.

j_call: TRBJ2-1
clone_size: .
v_call: TRBV7-2
d_call: TRBD2
cdr3_nt: TGTGCCAGCAGCTTCCGGACTAGTCGTAATACTGAGCAGTTCTTC
cdr3_aa: CASSFRTSRNTEQFF

j_call: TRBJ2-1
clone_size: .
v_call: TRBV5-1
d_call: TRBD1
cdr3_nt: TGCGCCAGCAGCTTGGACAGGGGTGGGCAGTTCTTC
cdr3_aa: CASSLDRGGQFF

j_call: TRBJ2-3
clone_size: .
v_call: TRBV5-1
d_call: .
cdr3_nt: TGCGCCAGCAGCTTGTATGGGGCTGAAGATACGCAGTATTTT
cdr3_aa: CASSLYGAEDTQYF

j_call: TRBJ2-2
clone_size: .
v_call: TRBV11-1
d_call: .
cdr3_nt: TGTGCCAGCAGCTTAGTTAGGGGAACCGGGGAGCTGTTTTTT
cdr3_aa: CASSLVRGTGELFF

j_call: TRBJ2-1
clone_size: .
v_call: TRBV14
d_call: TRBD2
cdr3_nt: TGTGCCAGCAGCACCCCGGGACTAGCGGGAGGTCGCAATGAGCAGTTCTTC
cdr3_aa: CASSTPGLAGGRNEQFF

j_call: TRBJ2-5
clone_size: .
v_call: TRBV30
d_call: TRBD2
cdr3_nt: TGTGCCTGGACCAACGGGGGGCAAGAGACCCAGTACTTC
cdr3_aa: CAWTNGGQETQYF

j_call: TRBJ2-3
clone_size: .
v_call: TRBV11-2
d_call: TRBD2
cdr3_nt: TGTGCCAGCAGCCCGGGGGGGGTTGGTACGCAGTATTTT
cdr3_aa: CASSPGGVGTQYF

j_call: TRBJ2-7
clone_size: .
v_call: TRBV5-6
d_call: .
cdr3_nt: TGTGCCAGCAGCTTGCGGGACAATCTACTCTACGAGCAGTACTTC
cdr3_aa: CASSLRDNLLYEQYF

j_call: TRBJ1-4
clone_size: .
v_call: TRBV5-5
d_call: .
cdr3_nt: TGTGCCAGCAGCTTGCAAGTAGGCAGGGGAAATGAAAAACTGTTTTTT
cdr3_aa: CASSLQVGRGNEKLFF

j_call: TRBJ2-7
clone_size: few
v_call: TRBV28
d_call: .
cdr3_nt: TGTGCCAGCAGTTCCCCTTCGCGCTTCTACGAGCAGTACTTC
cdr3_aa: CASSSPSRFYEQYF